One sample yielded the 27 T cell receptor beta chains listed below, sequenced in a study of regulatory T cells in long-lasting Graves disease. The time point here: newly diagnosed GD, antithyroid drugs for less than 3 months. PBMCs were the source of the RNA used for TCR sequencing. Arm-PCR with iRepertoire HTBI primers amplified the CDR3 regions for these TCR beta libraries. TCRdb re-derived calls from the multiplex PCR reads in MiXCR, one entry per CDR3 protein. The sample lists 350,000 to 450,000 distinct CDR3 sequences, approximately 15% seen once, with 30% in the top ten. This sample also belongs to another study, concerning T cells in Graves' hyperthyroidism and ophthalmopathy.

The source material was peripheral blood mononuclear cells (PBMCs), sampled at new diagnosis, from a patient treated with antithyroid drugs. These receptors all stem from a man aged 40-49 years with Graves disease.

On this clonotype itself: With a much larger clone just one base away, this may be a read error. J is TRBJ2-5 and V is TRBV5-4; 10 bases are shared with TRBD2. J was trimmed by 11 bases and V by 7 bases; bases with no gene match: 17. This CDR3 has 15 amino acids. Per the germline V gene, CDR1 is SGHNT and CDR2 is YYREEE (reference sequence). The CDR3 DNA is TGTGCCAGCCGCCAAGCGGGGGGGCCCTACAATGAGCAGTACTTC. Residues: CASRQAGGPYNEQYF.

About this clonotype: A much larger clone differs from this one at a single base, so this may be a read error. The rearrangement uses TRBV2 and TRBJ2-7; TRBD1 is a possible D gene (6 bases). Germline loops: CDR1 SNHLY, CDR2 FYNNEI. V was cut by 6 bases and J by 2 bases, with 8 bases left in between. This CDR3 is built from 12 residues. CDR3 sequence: CASRTGPYEQYF. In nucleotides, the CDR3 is TGTGCCAGCAGGACAGGCCCCTACGAGCAGTACTTC.

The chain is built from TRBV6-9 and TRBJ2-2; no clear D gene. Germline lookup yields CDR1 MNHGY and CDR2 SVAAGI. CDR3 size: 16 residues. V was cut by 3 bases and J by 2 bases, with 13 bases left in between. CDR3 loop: CASSYRAQQNTGELFF. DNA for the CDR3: TGTGCCAGCAGTTACCGGGCCCAACAAAACACCGGGGAGCTGTTTTTT.

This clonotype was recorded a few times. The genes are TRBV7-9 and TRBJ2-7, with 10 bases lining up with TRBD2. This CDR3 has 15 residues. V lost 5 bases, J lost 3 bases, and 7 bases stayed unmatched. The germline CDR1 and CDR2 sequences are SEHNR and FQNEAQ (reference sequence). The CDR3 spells CASSRTSGGNYEQYF. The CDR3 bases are TGTGCCAGCAGCCGGACTAGCGGAGGGAACTACGAGCAGTACTTC. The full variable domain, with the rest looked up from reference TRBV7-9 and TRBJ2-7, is DTGVSQNPRHKITKRGQNVTFRCDPISEHNRLYWYRQTLGQGPEFLTYFQNEAQLEKSRLLSDRFSAERPKGSFSTLEIQRTEQGDSAMYLCASSRTSGGNYEQYFGPGTRLTVT.

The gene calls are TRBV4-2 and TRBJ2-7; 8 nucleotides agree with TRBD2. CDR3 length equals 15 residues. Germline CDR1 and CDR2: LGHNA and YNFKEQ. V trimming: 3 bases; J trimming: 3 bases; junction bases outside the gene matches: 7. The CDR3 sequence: CASSQVAGGIYEQYF. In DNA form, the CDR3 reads TGTGCCAGCAGCCAGGTGGCGGGGGGCATCTACGAGCAGTACTTC.

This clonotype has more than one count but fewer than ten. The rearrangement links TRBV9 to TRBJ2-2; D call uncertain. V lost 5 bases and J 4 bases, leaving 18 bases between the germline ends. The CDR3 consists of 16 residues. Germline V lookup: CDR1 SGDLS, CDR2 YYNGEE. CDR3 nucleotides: TGTGCCAGCAGGGCGGCGAGAGGTCTGGGCACCGGGGAGCTGTTTTTT. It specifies CASRAARGLGTGELFF. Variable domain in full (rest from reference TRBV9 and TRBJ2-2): DSGVTQTPKHLITATGQRVTLRCSPRSGDLSVYWYQQSLDQGLQFLIQYYNGEERAKGNILERFSAQQFPDLHSELNLSSLELGDSALYFCASRAARGLGTGELFFGEGSRLTVL.

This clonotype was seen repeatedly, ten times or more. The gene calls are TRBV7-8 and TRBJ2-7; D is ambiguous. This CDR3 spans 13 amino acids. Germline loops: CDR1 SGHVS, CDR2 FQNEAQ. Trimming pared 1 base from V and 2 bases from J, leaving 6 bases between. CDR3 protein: CASSLETPYEQYF. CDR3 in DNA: TGTGCCAGCAGCTTAGAGACACCCTACGAGCAGTACTTC.

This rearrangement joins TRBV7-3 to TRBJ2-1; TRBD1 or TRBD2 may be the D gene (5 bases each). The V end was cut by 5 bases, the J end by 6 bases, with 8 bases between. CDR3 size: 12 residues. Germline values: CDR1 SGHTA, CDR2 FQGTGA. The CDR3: CASSPGTNEQFF. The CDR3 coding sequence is TGTGCCAGCAGCCCCGGGACCAATGAGCAGTTCTTC.

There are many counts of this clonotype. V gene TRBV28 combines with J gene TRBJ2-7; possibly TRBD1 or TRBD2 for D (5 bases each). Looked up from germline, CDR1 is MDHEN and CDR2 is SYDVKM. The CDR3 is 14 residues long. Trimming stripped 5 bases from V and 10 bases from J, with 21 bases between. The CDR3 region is CASSVAGTGTPQYF. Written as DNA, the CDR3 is TGTGCCAGCAGTGTCGCCGGGACCGGAACCCCACAGTACTTC. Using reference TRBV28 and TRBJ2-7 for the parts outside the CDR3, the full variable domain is DVKVTQSSRYLVKRTGEKVFLECVQDMDHENMFWYRQDPGLGLRLIYFSYDVKMKEKGDIPEGYSVSREKKERFSLILESASTNQTSMYLCASSVAGTGTPQYFGPGTRLTVT.

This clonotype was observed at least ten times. Here the CDR3 reads CSAATSGGPPYEQYF. The CDR3 nucleotides are TGCAGTGCGGCAACGAGCGGGGGGCCCCCCTACGAGCAGTACTTC. V usage is TRBV20-1 and J usage is TRBJ2-7, with 9 bases lining up with TRBD2. Germline CDR1 and CDR2: DFQATT and SNEGSKA (reference sequence). CDR3 length equals 15 residues. V shed 6 bases, J shed 2 bases, and the junction held 11 bases outside the gene matches.

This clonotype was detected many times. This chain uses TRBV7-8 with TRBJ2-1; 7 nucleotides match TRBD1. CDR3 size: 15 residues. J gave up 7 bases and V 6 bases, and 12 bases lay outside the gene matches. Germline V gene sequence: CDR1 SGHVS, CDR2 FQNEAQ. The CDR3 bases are TGTGCCAGCAGGCTAACAGGGGCCGCAAAAAATGAGCAGTTCTTC. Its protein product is CASRLTGAAKNEQFF. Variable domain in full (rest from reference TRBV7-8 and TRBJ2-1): GAGVSQSPRYKVAKRGQDVALRCDPISGHVSLFWYQQALGQGPEFLTYFQNEAQLDKSGLPSDRFFAERPEGSVSTLKIQRTQQEDSAVYLCASRLTGAAKNEQFFGPGTRLTVL.

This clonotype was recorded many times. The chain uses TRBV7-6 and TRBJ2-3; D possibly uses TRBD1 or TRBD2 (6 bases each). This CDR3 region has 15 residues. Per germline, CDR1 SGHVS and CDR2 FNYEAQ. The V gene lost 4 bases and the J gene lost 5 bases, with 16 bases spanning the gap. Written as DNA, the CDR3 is TGTGCCAGCAGCTGGAGGGGGAGTTCAGTAGATACGCAGTATTTT. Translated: CASSWRGSSVDTQYF.

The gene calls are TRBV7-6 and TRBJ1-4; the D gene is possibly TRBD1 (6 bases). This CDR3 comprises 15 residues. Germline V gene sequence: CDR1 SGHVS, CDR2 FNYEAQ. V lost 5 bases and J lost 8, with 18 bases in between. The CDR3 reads CASSPSPGVGEKLFF. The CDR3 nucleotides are TGTGCCAGCAGCCCGTCCCCAGGGGTCGGCGAAAAACTGTTTTTT.

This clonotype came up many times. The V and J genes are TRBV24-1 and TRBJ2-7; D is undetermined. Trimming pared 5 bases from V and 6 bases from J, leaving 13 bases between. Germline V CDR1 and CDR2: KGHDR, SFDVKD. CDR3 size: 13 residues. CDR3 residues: CATSVPGRTEQYF. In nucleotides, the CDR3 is TGTGCCACCAGTGTCCCGGGTCGGACCGAGCAGTACTTC.

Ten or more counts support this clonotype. The CDR3 sequence is CASSNTPYEQYF. The CDR3 coding sequence is TGTGCCAGCAGCAACACCCCCTACGAGCAGTACTTC. The gene calls are TRBV2 and TRBJ2-7, with D uncertain. Per the germline V gene, CDR1 is SNHLY and CDR2 is FYNNEI. This CDR3 comprises 12 residues. Trimming shortened V by 6 bases and J by 2 bases, and 8 bases separated the two germline ends.

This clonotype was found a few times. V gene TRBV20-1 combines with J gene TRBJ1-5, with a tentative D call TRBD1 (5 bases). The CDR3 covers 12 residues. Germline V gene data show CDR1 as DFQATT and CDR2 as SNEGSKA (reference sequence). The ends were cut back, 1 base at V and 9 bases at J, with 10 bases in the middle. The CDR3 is CSARGGGRPQHF. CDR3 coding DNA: TGCAGTGCTAGAGGCGGGGGACGGCCCCAGCATTTT.

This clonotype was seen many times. CDR3 residues: CASSIYGLAGRQETQYF. The CDR3 coding sequence is TGTGCCAGTAGTATATACGGACTAGCGGGGAGGCAAGAGACCCAGTACTTC. The chain combines TRBV19 with TRBJ2-5, with 12 bases matching TRBD2. Germline V CDR1 and CDR2: LNHDA, SQIVND (reference sequence). V trimming: 2 bases; J trimming: 2 bases; junction bases outside the gene matches: 6. The CDR3 is 17 amino acids.

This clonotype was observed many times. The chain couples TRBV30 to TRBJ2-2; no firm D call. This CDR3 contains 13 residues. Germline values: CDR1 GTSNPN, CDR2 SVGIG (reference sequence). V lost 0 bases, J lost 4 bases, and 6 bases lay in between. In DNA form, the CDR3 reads TGTGCCTGGAGTGTATTACTCACCGGGGAGCTGTTTTTT. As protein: CAWSVLLTGELFF.

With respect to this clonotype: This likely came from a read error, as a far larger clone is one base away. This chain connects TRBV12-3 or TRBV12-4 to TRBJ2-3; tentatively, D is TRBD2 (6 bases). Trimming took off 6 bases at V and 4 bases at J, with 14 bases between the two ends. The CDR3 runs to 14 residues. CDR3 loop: CASRSTWEADTQYF. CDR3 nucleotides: TGTGCCAGCAGATCTACTTGGGAGGCAGATACGCAGTATTTT.

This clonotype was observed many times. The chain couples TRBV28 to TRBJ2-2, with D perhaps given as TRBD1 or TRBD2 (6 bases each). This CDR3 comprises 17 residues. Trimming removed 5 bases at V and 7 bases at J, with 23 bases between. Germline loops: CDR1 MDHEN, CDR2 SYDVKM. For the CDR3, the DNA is TGTGCCAGCAGTCTTCACCGGGGGCAGCGGCGGGGCGGGGAGCTGTTTTTT. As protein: CASSLHRGQRRGGELFF.

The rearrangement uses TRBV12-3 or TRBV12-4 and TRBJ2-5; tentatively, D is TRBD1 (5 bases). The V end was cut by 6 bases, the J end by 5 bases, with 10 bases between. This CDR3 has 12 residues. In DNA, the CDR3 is TGTGCCAGCAGCGCCTCAGGGGAGACCCAGTACTTC. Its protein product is CASSASGETQYF.

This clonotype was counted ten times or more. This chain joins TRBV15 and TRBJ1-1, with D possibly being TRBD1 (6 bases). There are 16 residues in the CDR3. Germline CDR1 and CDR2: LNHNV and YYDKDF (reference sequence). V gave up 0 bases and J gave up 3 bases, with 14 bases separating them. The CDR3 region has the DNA TGTGCCACCAGCAGAGATCAAGGGGGGTGGGACACTGAAGCTTTCTTT. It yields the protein CATSRDQGGWDTEAFF.

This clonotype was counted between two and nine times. The DNA of the CDR3 is TGCAGTGCGGAACAGGGGACTGAAAAACTGTTTTTT. Translating it yields CSAEQGTEKLFF. V is TRBV20-1 and J is TRBJ1-4; 7 bases fit TRBD1. CDR3 size: 12 residues. J lost 7 bases, V lost 6 bases, and 5 bases had no gene match. Germline CDR1 DFQATT, CDR2 SNEGSKA (reference sequence).

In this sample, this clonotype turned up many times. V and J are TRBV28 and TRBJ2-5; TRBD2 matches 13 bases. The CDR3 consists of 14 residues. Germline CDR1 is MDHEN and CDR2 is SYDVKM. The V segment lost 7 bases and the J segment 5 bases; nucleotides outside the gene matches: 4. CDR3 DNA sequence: TGTGCCAGCAACCTACTAGCGGGAGGGGAGACCCAGTACTTC. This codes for CASNLLAGGETQYF.

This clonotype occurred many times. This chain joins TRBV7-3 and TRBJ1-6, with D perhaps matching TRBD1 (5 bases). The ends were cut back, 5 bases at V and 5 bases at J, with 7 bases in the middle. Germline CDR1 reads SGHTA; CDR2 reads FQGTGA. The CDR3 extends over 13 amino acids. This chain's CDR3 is CASSVRDNSPLHF. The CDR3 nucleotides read TGTGCCAGCAGCGTCAGGGATAATTCACCCCTCCACTTT. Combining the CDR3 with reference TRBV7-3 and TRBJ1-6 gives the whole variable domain GAGVSQTPSNKVTEKGKYVELRCDPISGHTALYWYRQSLGQGPEFLIYFQGTGAADDSGLPNDRFFAVRPEGSVSTLKIQRTERGDSAVYLCASSVRDNSPLHFGNGTRLTVT.

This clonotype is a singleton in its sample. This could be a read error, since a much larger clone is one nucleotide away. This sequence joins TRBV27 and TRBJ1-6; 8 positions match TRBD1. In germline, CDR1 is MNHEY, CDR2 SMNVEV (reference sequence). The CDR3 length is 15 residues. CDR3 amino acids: CASSLQQGATSSLHF. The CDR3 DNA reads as TGTGCCAGCAGTTTACAGCAGGGGGCTACTTCATCCCTCCACTTT.

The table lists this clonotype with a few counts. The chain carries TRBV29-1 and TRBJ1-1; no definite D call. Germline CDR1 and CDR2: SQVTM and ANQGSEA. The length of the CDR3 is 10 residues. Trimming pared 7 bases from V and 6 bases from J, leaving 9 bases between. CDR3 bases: TGCAGCGGGGGTCGGGCTGAAGCTTTCTTT. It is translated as CSGGRAEAFF.